These T cell receptor beta chains were read from a single sample in a study of vaccination and CD4 T cells after COVID-19. MiXCR, run by TCRdb on the PCR reads, gives a single entry per CDR3 protein. The sample records about 10,000 distinct CDR3 sequences, about 61% being singletons. No antigens are known for them. Material: CD4+ T cells from blood, cultured in vitro. These receptors all come from a human donor who had recovered from COVID-19. Both conserved end residues are part of each CDR3. D genes are given only for firm matches. Size tells how often a clone was seen (once, few, many) or the class of an expanded clone, and some rows leave it out.

j_call clone_size v_call d_call cdr3_aa cdr3_nt
TRBJ1-3 NA TRBV15 NA CATSRGQGLGNTIYF TGTGCCACCAGCAGAGGGCAGGGTCTTGGAAACACCATATATTTT
TRBJ2-1 NA TRBV11-3 NA CASSPRRVLETEQFF TGTGCCAGCAGTCCCCGACGGGTCTTAGAGACTGAGCAGTTCTTC
TRBJ2-7 NA TRBV7-2 NA CASSSIRGQLPIYEQYF TGTGCCAGCAGCTCGATCCGGGGACAACTCCCTATCTACGAGCAGTACTTC
TRBJ1-1 medium-sized TRBV5-8 NA CASSAKGLNTEAFF TGTGCCAGCAGCGCCAAGGGGCTGAACACTGAAGCTTTCTTT
TRBJ2-1 once TRBV2 NA CASSEISGFGNEQFF TGTGCCAGCAGTGAGATAAGTGGCTTCGGCAATGAGCAGTTCTTC
TRBJ2-5 few TRBV7-2 TRBD2 CASSFSWTSGGQETQYF TGTGCCAGCAGCTTCTCGTGGACTAGCGGGGGGCAAGAGACCCAGTACTTC
TRBJ2-1 NA TRBV27 TRBD1 CASRITGERYNEQFF TGTGCCAGCAGAATCACAGGGGAGAGGTACAATGAGCAGTTCTTC
TRBJ2-1 NA TRBV25-1 NA CASSRGGGWDNEQFF TGTGCCAGCAGCCGTGGAGGTGGGTGGGACAATGAGCAGTTCTTC
TRBJ2-7 few TRBV20-1 TRBD1 CSARDPTGQGVEQYF TGCAGTGCTAGAGATCCCACGGGACAGGGAGTAGAGCAGTACTTC
TRBJ1-6 NA TRBV12-3/TRBV12-4 NA CASSTGAVRSPLHF TGTGCCAGCAGTACGGGGGCAGTAAGATCACCCCTCCACTTT
TRBJ2-1 large TRBV7-8 NA CASSKQVTNEQFF TGTGCCAGCAGCAAACAGGTTACCAATGAGCAGTTCTTC
TRBJ2-7 NA TRBV6-2/TRBV6-3 NA CASSFLPAATYEQYF TGTGCCAGCAGCTTTCTACCGGCAGCCACCTACGAGCAGTACTTC
TRBJ1-6 NA TRBV6-1 NA CASTATLSSYNSPLHF TGTGCCAGCACCGCGACCCTGAGCTCCTATAATTCACCCCTCCACTTT
TRBJ2-7 once TRBV20-1 NA CSASAGLSDEQYF TGCAGTGCTAGTGCAGGGCTGAGCGACGAGCAGTACTTC
TRBJ1-1 few TRBV18 TRBD1 CASSGTGVNTEAFF TGTGCCAGCTCAGGGACAGGGGTGAACACTGAAGCTTTCTTT
TRBJ2-5 NA TRBV7-2 TRBD2 CASSLTSGVTQYF TGTGCCAGCAGCTTGACTAGCGGGGTGACCCAGTACTTC
TRBJ2-7 NA TRBV12-3/TRBV12-4 TRBD2 CASSHLLAGELEEQYF TGTGCCAGCAGTCACCTACTAGCGGGGGAGCTGGAGGAGCAGTACTTC
TRBJ1-2 NA TRBV20-1 TRBD1 CSAHPGQGSGGYTF TGCAGTGCTCACCCGGGACAGGGAAGTGGTGGCTACACCTTC
TRBJ2-1 few TRBV7-2 NA CASSASAGRAYNEQFF TGTGCCAGCAGCGCCTCTGCGGGGCGTGCCTACAATGAGCAGTTCTTC
TRBJ2-3 NA TRBV7-3 NA CASSLGNSADTQYF TGTGCCAGCAGCTTGGGGAATTCGGCAGATACGCAGTATTTT
TRBJ2-7 NA TRBV14 NA CASSQRGEQYF TGTGCCAGCAGCCAAAGGGGCGAGCAGTACTTC
TRBJ2-7 NA TRBV19 NA CASSRSSDSYEQYF TGTGCCAGTAGTAGGTCTAGCGATTCCTACGAGCAGTACTTC
TRBJ2-7 NA TRBV15 TRBD1 CATSRAGTDYEQYF TGTGCCACCAGCAGAGCTGGGACAGACTACGAGCAGTACTTC
TRBJ2-7 NA TRBV7-2 NA CASSPSGSSYEQYF TGTGCCAGCAGCCCAAGTGGGAGCTCCTACGAGCAGTACTTC
TRBJ2-2 few TRBV7-2 NA CASSLVWMRTGELFF TGTGCCAGCAGCTTAGTATGGATGAGGACCGGGGAGCTGTTTTTT
TRBJ1-5 NA TRBV2 NA CASSPLAGSNQPQHF TGTGCCAGCAGTCCCCTAGCGGGGAGCAATCAGCCCCAGCATTTT
TRBJ1-5 NA TRBV30 NA CARSEGPYQPQHF TGTGCCCGGAGTGAAGGGCCATATCAGCCCCAGCATTTT
TRBJ1-2 few TRBV6-5 NA CASSYGAQPYGYTF TGTGCCAGCAGCTACGGCGCCCAGCCCTATGGCTACACCTTC
TRBJ1-6 NA TRBV3-1 NA CASSQGAWGLNNSPLHF TGTGCCAGCAGCCAAGGGGCTTGGGGATTAAATAATTCACCCCTCCACTTT
TRBJ2-7 few TRBV6-1 NA CASSSGRNEQYF TGTGCCAGCAGCTCGGGGAGGAACGAGCAGTACTTC
TRBJ2-3 NA TRBV7-9 NA CASSHSGDTQYF TGTGCCAGCAGCCATAGCGGAGATACGCAGTATTTT
TRBJ1-5 NA TRBV6-2/TRBV6-3 NA CASSYSSGAQPQHF TGTGCCAGCAGTTACTCGTCCGGGGCTCAGCCCCAGCATTTT
TRBJ2-7 NA TRBV5-1 NA CASSPDAYEQYF TGCGCCAGCAGCCCCGATGCCTACGAGCAGTACTTC
TRBJ1-5 NA TRBV6-5 NA CASSYRGNQPQHF TGTGCCAGCAGTTACCGGGGCAATCAGCCCCAGCATTTT
TRBJ2-7 NA TRBV6-2/TRBV6-3 NA CASSSSGAGEQYF TGTGCCAGCAGCTCTTCCGGGGCCGGCGAGCAGTACTTC
TRBJ1-3 NA TRBV7-2 NA CASSLGRVGNTIYF TGTGCCAGCAGCTTAGGCAGGGTTGGAAACACCATATATTTT
TRBJ2-7 once TRBV11-1 NA CASSSLGGFYEQYF TGTGCCAGCAGCTCCCTAGGGGGATTCTACGAGCAGTACTTC
TRBJ1-1 few TRBV6-5 TRBD1 CASSYSRGGARSEAFF TGTGCCAGCAGTTACTCGAGAGGGGGCGCTCGGTCTGAAGCTTTCTTT
TRBJ2-7 NA TRBV19 NA CASSKLPTYEQYF TGTGCCAGTAGTAAACTACCTACCTACGAGCAGTACTTC
TRBJ1-6 NA TRBV4-2 NA CASSLGGESYNSPLHF TGTGCCAGCAGCTTAGGAGGGGAGTCCTATAATTCACCCCTCCACTTT
TRBJ1-5 NA TRBV19 NA CASSILGQGHQPQHF TGTGCCAGTAGTATATTAGGGCAGGGTCACCAGCCCCAGCATTTT
TRBJ1-1 NA TRBV6-5 TRBD1 CASSYKGTGRGSTEAFF TGTGCCAGCAGTTACAAGGGGACAGGGCGAGGTTCCACTGAAGCTTTCTTT
TRBJ1-5 NA TRBV15 NA CATSRQGSQPQHF TGTGCCACCAGCAGACAGGGTAGTCAGCCCCAGCATTTT
TRBJ2-5 few TRBV28 NA CASSSSTANLGETQYF TGTGCCAGCAGTTCGTCAACAGCCAACCTAGGGGAGACCCAGTACTTC
TRBJ2-5 NA TRBV12-3/TRBV12-4 NA CASVESIQETQYF TGTGCCAGCGTTGAGAGTATCCAAGAGACCCAGTACTTC
TRBJ1-1 NA TRBV19 NA CASSMRGRNTEAFF TGTGCCAGTAGTATGAGGGGTCGGAACACTGAAGCTTTCTTT
TRBJ2-7 once TRBV12-3/TRBV12-4 TRBD1 CASSTQGIYEQYF TGTGCCAGCAGCACACAGGGGATTTACGAGCAGTACTTC
TRBJ1-3 few TRBV20-1 NA CSARGRGSGNTIYF TGCAGTGCTAGGGGTCGCGGCTCTGGAAACACCATATATTTT
TRBJ2-7 NA TRBV11-1 TRBD2 CASSLLAGGSYEQYF TGTGCCAGCAGCTTGCTAGCGGGAGGTTCCTACGAGCAGTACTTC
TRBJ1-1 NA TRBV6-1 TRBD1 CASSEDHRGRPTGRAFF TGTGCCAGCAGTGAAGATCACAGGGGCCGCCCGACCGGGCGGGCTTTCTTT
TRBJ1-1 NA TRBV29-1 NA CSVVRVGNTEAFF TGCAGCGTTGTCAGGGTCGGAAACACTGAAGCTTTCTTT
TRBJ2-1 few TRBV19 NA CASGRDISSYNEQFF TGTGCCAGTGGGAGAGACATCAGCTCCTACAATGAGCAGTTCTTC
TRBJ1-1 NA TRBV7-3 NA CASSPGRAGEVGEAFF TGTGCCAGTTCCCCGGGGCGGGCAGGGGAGGTCGGTGAAGCTTTCTTT
TRBJ1-5 NA TRBV2 NA CASRGAIHSNQPQHF TGTGCCAGCAGAGGGGCGATCCATAGCAATCAGCCCCAGCATTTT
TRBJ1-4 NA TRBV6-1 NA CASSVRHSEKLFF TGTGCCAGCAGTGTGCGACATTCTGAAAAACTGTTTTTT
TRBJ2-5 NA TRBV6-2/TRBV6-3 NA CASSSLEGETQYF TGTGCCAGCAGTTCCCTGGAGGGGGAGACCCAGTACTTC
TRBJ1-1 NA TRBV7-2 TRBD1 CASSLVGDSTEAFF TGTGCCAGCAGCTTAGTAGGGGACAGCACTGAAGCTTTCTTT